Shown below are 26 T cell receptor beta chains from a single sample sequenced in a study of CXCR3-negative and CXCR3-positive naive CD8 T cells. Via 5' RACE with UMI labels, TRB cDNA libraries were prepared. TCRdb re-called the 5' RACE reads, yielding one record per CDR3 amino acid sequence without DNA. The sample totals thousands of distinct CDR3 sequences. The sequencing input was naive CXCR3- CD8+ T cells from blood. Subset: CD45RO-CCR7+CD27+CD95- naive CD8+ T cells lacking CXCR3 (TNR3-). The receptor set was obtained from a human donor in good health. Some clones in this sample may be carry-over from other donors' samples.

This clonotype is labeled medium-sized based on frequency. The chain combines TRBV29-1 with TRBJ2-1; the D call of TRBD2 rests on TCRdb alone, since no DNA is present to check it. From germline, CDR1 is SQVTM and CDR2 ANQGSEA. The CDR3 totals 15 residues. The CDR3 here is CSVEGTSGRLNEQFF.

This chain connects TRBV12-3 or TRBV12-4 to TRBJ2-7; checking the TCRdb D call of TRBD1 is not possible without DNA. The length of the CDR3 is 13 residues. The CDR3: CASSSGQGYEQYF.

The J gene is TRBJ2-1, the V gene TRBV5-1. The germline CDR1 and CDR2 sequences are SGHRS and YFSETQ. The CDR3 is made up of 14 amino acids. The CDR3 spells CASSFEVGYNEQFF.

According to its frequency, this clonotype is large. This chain joins TRBV9 and TRBJ1-5; TCRdb proposes TRBD1, but this gene call is untestable without DNA. The CDR3 contains 15 residues. Germline V gene sequence: CDR1 SGDLS, CDR2 YYNGEE. The CDR3 loop reads CASSVGQGTNQPQHF.

This clonotype is identified as medium-sized from frequency. The rearrangement uses TRBV4-3 and TRBJ2-7. The CDR3 spans 13 residues. Looked up from germline, CDR1 is LGHNA and CDR2 is YSLEER. CDR3 loop: CASSQVVRYEQYF.

In terms of frequency, this clonotype is medium-sized (0.01 to 0.1%). The rearrangement links TRBV6-6 to TRBJ2-1; the TCRdb D gene call, TRBD2, has no DNA to confirm it. The CDR3 contains 16 residues. CDR1 and CDR2 (germline): MNHNY, SVGAGI (reference sequence). The CDR3 loop reads CASNLRPSGDYNEQFF.

The CDR3 reads CDSSLSLAEAFF. The rearrangement uses TRBV7-9 and TRBJ1-1. Germline assignment: CDR1 SEHNR and CDR2 FQNEAQ (reference sequence). The CDR3 is 12 residues long.

The chain has TRBV5-1 and TRBJ2-7; TCRdb proposes TRBD1, but this gene call is untestable without DNA. Germline V gene sequence: CDR1 SGHRS, CDR2 YFSETQ. The CDR3 is made up of 13 amino acids. The CDR3 loop reads CASSLGRGHEQYF.

Measured by frequency, this clonotype is medium-sized. V is TRBV7-9 and J is TRBJ1-6. This CDR3 has 15 residues. The germline CDR1 and CDR2 sequences are SEHNR and FQNEAQ (reference sequence). The CDR3 sequence is CASSLAARIGSPLHF.

Judged by frequency, this clonotype is medium-sized. The V call is TRBV29-1, the J call TRBJ1-1; checking the TCRdb D call of TRBD1 is not possible without DNA. This CDR3 spans 13 amino acids. The germline gives CDR1 SQVTM, CDR2 ANQGSEA. CDR3 region: CSVVSGANTEAFF. The variable domain in full, with the rest retrieved from reference TRBV29-1 and TRBJ1-1, is SAVISQKPSRDICQRGTSLTIQCQVDSQVTMMFWYRQQPGQSLTLIATANQGSEATYESGFVIDKFPISRPNLTFSTLTVSNMSPEDSSIYLCSVVSGANTEAFFGQGTRLTVV.

The gene calls are TRBV28 and TRBJ2-7. The CDR3 runs to 14 residues. The germline V gene has CDR1 MDHEN and CDR2 SYDVKM. CDR3 residues: CASSLPSGAYEQYF. Supplemented by reference TRBV28 and TRBJ2-7, the full variable domain reads DVKVTQSSRYLVKRTGEKVFLECVQDMDHENMFWYRQDPGLGLRLIYFSYDVKMKEKGDIPEGYSVSREKKERFSLILESASTNQTSMYLCASSLPSGAYEQYFGPGTRLTVT.

The chain is built from TRBV12-5 and TRBJ2-7. This CDR3 has 15 residues. The germline CDR1 and CDR2 sequences are LGHNT and FRNRAP. CDR3 protein: CASGIGSYQGYEQYF.

V and J are TRBV20-1 and TRBJ1-1. The CDR3 spans 14 residues. Germline V gene data show CDR1 as DFQATT and CDR2 as SNEGSKA (reference sequence). The chain's CDR3 is CSAREVAGWTEAFF.

This chain joins TRBV7-9 and TRBJ2-3; TCRdb indicates TRBD1, and absent DNA this call remains unverified. There are 12 residues in the CDR3. Germline CDR1 is SEHNR and CDR2 is FQNEAQ (reference sequence). This CDR3 reads CASNRQGDTQYF.

Judged by frequency, this clonotype is medium-sized. The CDR3 sequence: CSVLAEPNEQFF. The chain links TRBV29-1 to TRBJ2-1. The CDR3 totals 12 residues. Germline V gives CDR1 SQVTM, CDR2 ANQGSEA.

This sequence joins TRBV12-5 and TRBJ1-1; with no DNA, the TCRdb D assignment of TRBD1 cannot be verified. The CDR3 has 13 amino acids. CDR1 is LGHNT and CDR2 is FRNRAP in the germline V gene. The CDR3 region is CASQGQGNTEAFF. Variable domain in full (rest from reference TRBV12-5 and TRBJ1-1): DARVTQTPRHKVTEMGQEVTMRCQPILGHNTVFWYRQTMMQGLELLAYFRNRAPLDDSGMPKDRFSAEMPDATLATLKIQPSEPRDSAVYFCASQGQGNTEAFFGQGTRLTVV.

In terms of frequency, this clonotype is medium-sized. The chain carries TRBV5-1 and TRBJ2-4. Per the germline V gene, CDR1 is SGHRS and CDR2 is YFSETQ. The CDR3 totals 16 residues. The CDR3 loop is CASSLGVGGAKNIQYF.

This chain connects TRBV2 to TRBJ2-7; no DNA is available, so the TRBD1 call from TCRdb remains unchecked. The CDR3 totals 16 residues. Germline values: CDR1 SNHLY, CDR2 FYNNEI. CDR3 sequence reads: CASGTVLRGANYEQYF.

This clonotype is medium-sized by frequency. This sequence joins TRBV7-2 and TRBJ2-3; TCRdb outputs TRBD2, but without DNA this stays unchecked. This CDR3 is built from 15 residues. Germline V gene data show CDR1 as SGHTA and CDR2 as FQGNSA. The CDR3 reads CASSLGEGGTDTQYF.

This clonotype is labeled medium-sized based on frequency. This sequence joins TRBV6-6 and TRBJ2-1; TCRdb's D call of TRBD2 is untestable without DNA. Germline CDR1 is MNHNY and CDR2 is SVGAGI (reference sequence). The CDR3 loop spans 20 amino acids. This CDR3 is CASSYERTSGSSASYNEQFF.

The rearrangement links TRBV29-1 to TRBJ1-1; the D gene TCRdb calls, TRBD1, cannot be checked with no DNA. CDR3 length: 12 residues. Germline V gene sequence: CDR1 SQVTM, CDR2 ANQGSEA. CDR3 amino acids: CSESTGNTEAFF.

This clonotype ranks as large in terms of frequency. The V call is TRBV9, the J call TRBJ2-2. The CDR3 runs to 15 residues. Germline V lookup: CDR1 SGDLS, CDR2 YYNGEE. The CDR3: CASSAAGKNTGELFF.

The chain has TRBV12-3 or TRBV12-4 and TRBJ2-2; TCRdb designates TRBD1, a call that cannot be tested without DNA. The CDR3 totals 14 residues. This chain's CDR3 is CASSSQGETGELFF.

The gene calls are TRBV29-1 and TRBJ2-1; absent DNA, TCRdb's TRBD1 call cannot be checked. CDR3 length: 15 residues. Germline loops: CDR1 SQVTM, CDR2 ANQGSEA. CDR3 amino acids: CSVEDGAGLGNEQFF.

Frequency places this clonotype as medium-sized. The chain recombines TRBV5-1 with TRBJ1-1; the D gene TCRdb calls, TRBD1, cannot be checked with no DNA. The CDR3 contains 15 residues. Germline CDR1 and CDR2: SGHRS and YFSETQ. The CDR3 sequence: CASSDDRGLYTEAFF.

This chain links TRBV25-1 with TRBJ2-2. The CDR3 is 15 amino acids. Germline-derived CDR1 and CDR2 are MGHDK and SYGVNS. CDR3: CASSEWLGLAGELFF.